This T cell receptor beta chain was found in a study of cytomegalovirus exposure and HLA in healthy donors. The repertoire was sequenced with immunoSEQ multiplex PCR; TCRdb's copy has only in-frame clones and lacks some. The sample consists of more than 300,000 clones, about nine tenths of them appearing once. Overall study findings and caveats: It was confirmed in vitro that a few of the CMV-associated chains were specific for CMV antigens. The TCR clusters that emerged in the first cohort tended, a later analysis found, to co-occur in the 95 to 150 validation repertoires. The authors listed 150 or so TCR beta chains as cytomegalovirus-associated. Most TCR sequences proved rare, with some public TCRs found in many donors.

As to this clone: The antigen remains unidentified.

This clonotype originated in a woman aged 18 to 35 in good health and CMV-seronegative. Sequencing was performed on PBMCs.

DNA of the CDR3: TGCGCCAGCAGCCAAGAAGGGCTAGCGACTTCCTACGAGCAGTACTTC. Its protein is CASSQEGLATSYEQYF. The chain uses TRBV4-1 and TRBJ2-7; D possibly corresponds to TRBD2 (6 bases). The CDR3 is made up of 16 amino acids. Germline values: CDR1 MGHRA, CDR2 YSYEKL. V was cut by 0 bases and J by 1 base, with 13 bases left in between.